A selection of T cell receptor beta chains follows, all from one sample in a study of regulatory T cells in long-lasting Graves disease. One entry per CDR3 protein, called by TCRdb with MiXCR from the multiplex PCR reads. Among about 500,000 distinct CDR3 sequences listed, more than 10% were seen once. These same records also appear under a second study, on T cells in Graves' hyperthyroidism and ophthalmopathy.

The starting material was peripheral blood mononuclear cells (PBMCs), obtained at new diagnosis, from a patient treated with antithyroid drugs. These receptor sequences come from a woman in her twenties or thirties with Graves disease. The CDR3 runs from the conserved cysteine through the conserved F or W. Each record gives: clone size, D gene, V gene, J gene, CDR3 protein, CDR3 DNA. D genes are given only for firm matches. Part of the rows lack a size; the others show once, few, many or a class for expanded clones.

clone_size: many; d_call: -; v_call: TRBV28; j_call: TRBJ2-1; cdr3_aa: CASSPLSKLNEQFF; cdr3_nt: TGTGCCAGCAGTCCTTTATCAAAACTCAATGAGCAGTTCTTC
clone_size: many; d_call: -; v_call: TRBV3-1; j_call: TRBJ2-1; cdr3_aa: CASSQVVHPGEQFF; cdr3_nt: TGTGCCAGCAGCCAAGTCGTTCATCCGGGTGAGCAGTTCTTC
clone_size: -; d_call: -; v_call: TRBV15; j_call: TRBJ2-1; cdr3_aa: CATSRLKFNEQFF; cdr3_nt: TGTGCCACCAGCAGGCTGAAATTCAATGAGCAGTTCTTC
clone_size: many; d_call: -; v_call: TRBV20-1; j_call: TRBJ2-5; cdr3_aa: CSVTSELVTETQYF; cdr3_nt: TGCAGTGTAACGTCTGAATTAGTGACGGAGACCCAGTACTTC
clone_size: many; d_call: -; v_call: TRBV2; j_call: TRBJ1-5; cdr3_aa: CASSAGRGQPQHF; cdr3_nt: TGTGCCAGCAGTGCCGGTCGGGGGCAGCCCCAGCATTTT
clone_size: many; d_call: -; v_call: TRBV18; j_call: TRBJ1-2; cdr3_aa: CASSPIQDGQIYGYTF; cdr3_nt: TGTGCCAGCTCACCGATACAGGACGGACAGATCTATGGCTACACCTTC
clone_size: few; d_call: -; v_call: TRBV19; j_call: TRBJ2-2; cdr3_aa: CASKASRNTGELFF; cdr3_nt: TGTGCCAGTAAAGCTAGTAGGAACACCGGGGAGCTGTTTTTT
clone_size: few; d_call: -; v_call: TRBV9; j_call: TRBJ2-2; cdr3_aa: CASSVGGPSEELFF; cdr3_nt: TGTGCCAGCAGCGTAGGGGGGCCGAGCGAGGAGCTGTTTTTT
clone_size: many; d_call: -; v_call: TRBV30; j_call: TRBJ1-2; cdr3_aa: CAWSRTNYGYTF; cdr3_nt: TGTGCCTGGAGTAGGACTAACTATGGCTACACCTTC
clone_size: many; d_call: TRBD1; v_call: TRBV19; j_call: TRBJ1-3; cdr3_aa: CASSTYTTGAGNTIYF; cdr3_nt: TGTGCCAGTAGTACCTATACGACAGGGGCAGGAAACACCATATATTTT
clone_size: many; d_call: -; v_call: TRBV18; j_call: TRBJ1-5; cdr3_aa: CASSPSNQPQHF; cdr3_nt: TGTGCCAGCTCACCCAGCAATCAGCCCCAGCATTTT
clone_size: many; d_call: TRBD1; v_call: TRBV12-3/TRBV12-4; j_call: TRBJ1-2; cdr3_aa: CASSRPGQNTNYGYTF; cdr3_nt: TGTGCCAGCAGTCGGCCGGGACAGAATACTAACTATGGCTACACCTTC